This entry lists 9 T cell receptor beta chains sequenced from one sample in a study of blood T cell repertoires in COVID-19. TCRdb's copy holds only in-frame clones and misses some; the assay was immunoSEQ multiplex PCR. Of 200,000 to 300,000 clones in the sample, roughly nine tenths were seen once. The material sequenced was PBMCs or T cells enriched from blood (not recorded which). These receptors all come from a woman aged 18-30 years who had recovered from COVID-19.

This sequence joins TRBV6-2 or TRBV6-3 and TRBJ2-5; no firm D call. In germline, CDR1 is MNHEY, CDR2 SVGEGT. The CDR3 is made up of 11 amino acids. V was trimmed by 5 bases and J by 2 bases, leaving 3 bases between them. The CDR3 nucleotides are TGTGCCAGCAGTCATCAAGAGACCCAGTACTTC. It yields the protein CASSHQETQYF.

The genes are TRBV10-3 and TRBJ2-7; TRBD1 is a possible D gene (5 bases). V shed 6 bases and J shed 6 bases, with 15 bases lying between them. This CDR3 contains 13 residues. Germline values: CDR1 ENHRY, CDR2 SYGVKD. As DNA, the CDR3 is TGTGCCATCAGCCAGGACAATCGTGGCGAGCAGTACTTC. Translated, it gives CAISQDNRGEQYF.

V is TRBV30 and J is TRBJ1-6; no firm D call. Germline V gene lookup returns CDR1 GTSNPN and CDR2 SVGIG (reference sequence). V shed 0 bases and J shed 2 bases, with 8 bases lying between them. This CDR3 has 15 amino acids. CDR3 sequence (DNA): TGTGCCTGGAGTGTCGGACTCACCTATAATTCACCCCTCCACTTT. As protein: CAWSVGLTYNSPLHF.

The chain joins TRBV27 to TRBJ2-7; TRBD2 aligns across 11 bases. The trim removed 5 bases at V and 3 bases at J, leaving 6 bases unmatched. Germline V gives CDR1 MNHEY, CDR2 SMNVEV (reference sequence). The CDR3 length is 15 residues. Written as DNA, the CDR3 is TGTGCCAGCAGTCTCACTAGCGGGAGCTTCTACGAGCAGTACTTC. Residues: CASSLTSGSFYEQYF.

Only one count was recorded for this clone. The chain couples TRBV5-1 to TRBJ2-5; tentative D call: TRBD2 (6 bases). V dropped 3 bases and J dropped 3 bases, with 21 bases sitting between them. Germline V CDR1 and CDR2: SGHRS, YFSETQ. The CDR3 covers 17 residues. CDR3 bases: TGCGCCAGCAGCTCGGTGCATCCGGGACTCACGAAAGAGACCCAGTACTTC. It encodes CASSSVHPGLTKETQYF.

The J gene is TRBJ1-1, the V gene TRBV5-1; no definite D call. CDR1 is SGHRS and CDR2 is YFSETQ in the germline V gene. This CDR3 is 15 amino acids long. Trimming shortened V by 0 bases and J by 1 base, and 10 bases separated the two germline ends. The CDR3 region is CASSLERLENTEAFF. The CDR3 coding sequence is TGCGCCAGCAGCTTGGAGCGGTTGGAGAACACTGAAGCTTTCTTT. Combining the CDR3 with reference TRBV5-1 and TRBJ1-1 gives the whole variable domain KAGVTQTPRYLIKTRGQQVTLSCSPISGHRSVSWYQQTPGQGLQFLFEYFSETQRNKGNFPGRFSGRQFSNSRSEMNVSTLELGDSALYLCASSLERLENTEAFFGQGTRLTVV.

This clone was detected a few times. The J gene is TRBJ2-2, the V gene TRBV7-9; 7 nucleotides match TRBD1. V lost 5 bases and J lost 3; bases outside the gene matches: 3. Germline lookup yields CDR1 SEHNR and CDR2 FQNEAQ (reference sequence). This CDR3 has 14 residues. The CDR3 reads CASSNRGDTGELFF. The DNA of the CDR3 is TGTGCCAGCAGCAACAGGGGTGACACCGGGGAGCTGTTTTTT.

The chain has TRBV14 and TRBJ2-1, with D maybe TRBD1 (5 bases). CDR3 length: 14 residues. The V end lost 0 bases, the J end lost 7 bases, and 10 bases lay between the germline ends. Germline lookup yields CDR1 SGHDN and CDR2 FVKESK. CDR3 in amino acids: CASSQEGDGNEQFF. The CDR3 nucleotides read TGTGCCAGCAGCCAAGAAGGGGATGGGAATGAGCAGTTCTTC.

The CDR3 nucleotides read TGTGCCATCAGTGACCCGCCGGGATACAATGAGCAGTTCTTC. Protein product: CAISDPPGYNEQFF. This chain connects TRBV10-3 to TRBJ2-1, with D possibly being TRBD2 (5 bases). Germline loops: CDR1 ENHRY, CDR2 SYGVKD. The V end lost 3 bases, the J end lost 4 bases, and 10 bases lay between the germline ends. CDR3 length: 14 residues.